The 24 T cell receptor beta chains in this list originate from one sample, sequenced in a study of T cell repertoires in cytomegalovirus infection. Antigens for these TCRs are unknown. TCRdb re-derived calls from the reads in MiXCR, one entry per CDR3 protein. Among under 300,000 distinct CDR3 sequences listed, roughly a fifth were seen once. The material was cultured PBMCs, obtained from culture after CMV antigen stimulation. The receptors stem from a human donor in good health (CMV status not recorded). Some clones in this sample may be carry-over from other donors' samples.

V is TRBV4-3 and J is TRBJ2-6, with D unresolved. The CDR3 covers 16 residues. Between the trimmed V and J ends, which lost 1 base and 0 bases, there was a span of 7 bases. Germline CDR1 is LGHNA and CDR2 is YSLEER. The CDR3 nucleotides are TGCGCCAGCAGCCAAGGTCCTAGCTCTGGGGCCAACGTCCTGACTTTC. Translating gives CASSQGPSSGANVLTF.

Only a few counts were recorded for this clonotype. This rearrangement joins TRBV6-6 to TRBJ1-6, with 8 nucleotides matching TRBD1. CDR3 length: 14 amino acids. V shed 6 bases, J shed 10 bases, and the junction held 8 bases outside the gene matches. Germline assignment: CDR1 MNHNY and CDR2 SVGAGI (reference sequence). CDR3 sequence reads: CASSFGQGVSPLHF. For the CDR3, the DNA is TGTGCCAGCAGCTTTGGACAGGGTGTATCACCCCTCCACTTT.

This clonotype was counted only a few times. The chain has TRBV28 and TRBJ2-7; D not certain. There are 14 residues in the CDR3. Trimming took off 7 bases at V and 0 bases at J, with 13 bases between the two ends. Germline V gene data show CDR1 as MDHEN and CDR2 as SYDVKM. CDR3 protein: CASTDQRRSYEQYF. The CDR3 nucleotides are TGTGCCAGCACCGACCAGAGACGCTCCTACGAGCAGTACTTC.

This clonotype was seen just once. This chain links TRBV20-1 with TRBJ1-5, with TRBD1 matching 7 bases. CDR1 is DFQATT, CDR2 SNEGSKA, per germline (reference sequence). Unmatched junction bases numbered 10, after V lost 3 bases and J lost 2 bases. The CDR3 loop spans 16 amino acids. The CDR3 is CSARRGGQLGNQPQHF. The CDR3 region has the DNA TGCAGTGCTAGGAGGGGGGGACAGTTGGGCAATCAGCCCCAGCATTTT.

The rearrangement joins TRBV6-5 to TRBJ2-3; 7 bases align to TRBD2. Trimming cost V 11 bases and J 7 bases; bases outside gene matches: 15. This CDR3 is built from 14 residues. Germline CDR1 MNHEY, CDR2 SVGAGI. As DNA, the CDR3 is TGTGCCTCCCAACGTGGCCTAGCGGCTCATACGCAGTATTTT. This codes for CASQRGLAAHTQYF.

Only a few counts were recorded for this clonotype. The chain links TRBV10-3 to TRBJ1-1, with D possibly TRBD1 on 6 matching bases. The CDR3 runs to 14 residues. In germline, CDR1 is ENHRY, CDR2 SYGVKD. V lost 7 bases to trimming and J lost 0 bases, with 12 bases between them. CDR3 region: CAINRALMNTEAFF. CDR3 sequence (DNA): TGTGCCATCAACAGGGCCCTCATGAACACTGAAGCTTTCTTT.

Only a few counts were recorded for this clonotype. V gene TRBV18 combines with J gene TRBJ1-1; D possibly corresponds to TRBD1 (6 bases). The CDR3 consists of 14 residues. The germline CDR1 and CDR2 sequences are KGHSH and LQKENI. The V end was cut by 6 bases, the J end by 0 bases, with 11 bases between. The CDR3 loop is CASSPGDMNTEAFF. CDR3 coding DNA: TGTGCCAGCTCGCCAGGGGATATGAACACTGAAGCTTTCTTT.

CDR3 bases: TGCGCCAGCAGCCCCGATATCTCACGTTGGGGCGAGCAGTACTTC. Its translation is CASSPDISRWGEQYF. The chain is built from TRBV4-1 and TRBJ2-7; D gene ambiguous. Germline V gives CDR1 MGHRA, CDR2 YSYEKL. Trimming took off 4 bases at V and 6 bases at J, with 19 bases between the two ends. This CDR3 contains 15 residues.

The V gene is TRBV7-2, the J gene TRBJ2-5; 7 positions agree with TRBD1. V lost 5 bases and J lost 5; bases outside the gene matches: 5. The CDR3 length is 13 residues. Germline-derived CDR1 and CDR2 are SGHTA and FQGNSA. CDR3 region: CASSIDRAETQYF. The DNA of the CDR3 is TGTGCCAGCAGCATCGACAGGGCCGAGACCCAGTACTTC.

This clonotype was counted only a few times. The gene calls are TRBV12-5 and TRBJ2-5; D remains unclear. CDR3 length: 11 amino acids. V was cut by 6 bases and J by 0 bases, with 2 bases left in between. Per the germline V gene, CDR1 is LGHNT and CDR2 is FRNRAP. The CDR3 region is CASGDQETQYF. The DNA of the CDR3 is TGTGCTAGTGGAGACCAAGAGACCCAGTACTTC. Based on the CDR3 plus reference TRBV12-5 and TRBJ2-5, the full variable domain is DARVTQTPRHKVTEMGQEVTMRCQPILGHNTVFWYRQTMMQGLELLAYFRNRAPLDDSGMPKDRFSAEMPDATLATLKIQPSEPRDSAVYFCASGDQETQYFGPGTRLLVL.

This clonotype was recorded a few times. The chain has TRBV6-2 or TRBV6-3 and TRBJ2-7; tentative D call: TRBD2 (6 bases). CDR3 length equals 13 residues. V lost 7 bases, J lost 0 bases, and 10 bases lay in between. Germline loops: CDR1 MNHEY, CDR2 SVGEGT. This CDR3 is CASNGGISYEQYF. The CDR3 DNA follows: TGTGCCAGCAACGGCGGGATCTCCTACGAGCAGTACTTC.

The table lists this clonotype with a count of one. The chain has TRBV4-1 and TRBJ2-3, with 7 bases that match TRBD2. After removal of 7 bases from V and 5 bases from J, the junction contained 9 bases not matched to a gene. The CDR3 runs to 14 residues. Germline V gene sequence: CDR1 MGHRA, CDR2 YSYEKL. The CDR3 nucleotides are TGCGCCAGCAACCTCGGACTAGTCGGAGATACGCAGTATTTT. This translates into CASNLGLVGDTQYF.

This clonotype was seen a single time. This chain joins TRBV6-6 and TRBJ2-1; D not certain. CDR3 size: 16 residues. The V and J ends lost 2 bases and 4 bases respectively, with 15 bases between them. Germline lookup yields CDR1 MNHNY and CDR2 SVGAGI (reference sequence). As DNA, the CDR3 is TGTGCCAGCAGTTACCTCGTGGACCGTTTGTACAATGAGCAGTTCTTC. Translation: CASSYLVDRLYNEQFF.

The V and J genes are TRBV5-6 and TRBJ2-2; the match to TRBD2 covers 8 bases. CDR1 SGHDT and CDR2 YYEEEE come from the germline V gene. The CDR3 loop spans 17 amino acids. Germline trimming cut 0 bases from V and 4 bases from J; bases unmatched to any gene: 8. CDR3 sequence: CASSLAATSVSTGELFF. The CDR3, as DNA: TGTGCCAGCAGCTTGGCAGCGACTAGCGTGAGCACCGGGGAGCTGTTTTTT.

This clonotype came up many times. The chain links TRBV7-2 to TRBJ2-5; D not resolved. Trimming took 1 base from V and 5 from J, leaving 14 bases between them. The CDR3 sequence is 15 residues long. CDR1 SGHTA and CDR2 FQGNSA come from the germline V gene. The CDR3 loop reads CASSLDWGIWETQYF. CDR3 coding DNA: TGTGCCAGCAGCTTAGATTGGGGAATTTGGGAGACCCAGTACTTC.

This clonotype was detected many times. The chain recombines TRBV7-2 with TRBJ2-5; 7 bases align to TRBD2. V dropped 2 bases and J dropped 0; count of bases not matched to a gene: 15. Germline values: CDR1 SGHTA, CDR2 FQGNSA. The CDR3 contains 19 residues. CDR3 sequence: CASSLRSPGLADYQETQYF. The CDR3 DNA reads TGTGCCAGCAGCTTAAGATCCCCCGGCCTAGCGGATTACCAAGAGACCCAGTACTTC.

This clonotype has a handful of counts. This sequence joins TRBV10-3 and TRBJ2-2; the D gene is possibly TRBD2 (6 bases). Trimming pared 6 bases from V and 6 bases from J, leaving 14 bases between. Germline-derived CDR1 and CDR2 are ENHRY and SYGVKD. The CDR3 covers 14 residues. CDR3 nucleotides: TGTGCCATCAGAAATCAACGGGAGCCCGGGGAGCTGTTTTTT. As protein: CAIRNQREPGELFF.

This clonotype was seen only a few times. The chain combines TRBV27 with TRBJ2-7; D call uncertain. The germline CDR1 and CDR2 sequences are MNHEY and SMNVEV (reference sequence). The V end lost 4 bases, the J end lost 3 bases, and 10 bases lay between the germline ends. The CDR3 contains 13 residues. The CDR3, as DNA: TGTGCCAGCAGTTGGCGGCAGAACTACGAGCAGTACTTC. Amino acid sequence: CASSWRQNYEQYF.

The chain joins TRBV7-9 to TRBJ2-7; no firm D call. The CDR3 is 15 residues long. Germline loops: CDR1 SEHNR, CDR2 FQNEAQ (reference sequence). This chain's CDR3 is CASSLSPGTSHEQYV. The DNA of the CDR3 is TGTGCCAGCAGCCTTTCGCCCGGAACCTCCCACGAGCAGTACGTC.

This clonotype was seen many times. The CDR3 spells CASALTTGPDTQYF. CDR3 bases: TGTGCCAGCGCCCTCACGACCGGGCCGGATACGCAGTATTTT. The rearrangement joins TRBV7-2 to TRBJ2-3; no reliable D call. Germline values: CDR1 SGHTA, CDR2 FQGNSA. The CDR3 is 14 residues long. V gave up 8 bases and J gave up 6 bases, with 18 bases separating them.

Many counts were recorded for this clonotype. The rearrangement links TRBV7-9 to TRBJ1-4; D is ambiguous. V lost 5 bases to trimming and J lost 5 bases, with 18 bases between them. This CDR3 region has 16 residues. Germline-derived CDR1 and CDR2 are SEHNR and FQNEAQ (reference sequence). The CDR3 loop is CASSMSVDIPNEKLFF. The CDR3 coding sequence is TGTGCCAGCAGCATGAGTGTCGACATCCCCAATGAAAAACTGTTTTTT.

CDR3 amino acids: CASSVEAGQPQHF. As DNA, the CDR3 is TGTGCCAGCAGCGTAGAAGCGGGTCAGCCCCAGCATTTT. This chain joins TRBV9 and TRBJ1-5; D uncertain. This CDR3 is 13 amino acids long. CDR1 SGDLS and CDR2 YYNGEE come from the germline V gene. Trimming left V 0 bases short and J 6 bases short, with 7 bases between.

This clonotype turned up a few times. The J gene is TRBJ1-6, the V gene TRBV7-9; D not certain. The CDR3 consists of 12 residues. Germline CDR1 reads SEHNR; CDR2 reads FQNEAQ (reference sequence). The V end was cut by 3 bases, the J end by 8 bases, with 5 bases between. CDR3 nucleotides: TGTGCCAGCAGCTTGGAATATTCACCCCTCCACTTT. This encodes CASSLEYSPLHF.

There are many counts of this clonotype. The chain carries TRBV7-2 and TRBJ2-3; 7 positions agree with TRBD1. This CDR3 has 18 residues. Trimming at V came to 0 bases and at J to 1 base, leaving 10 bases not matched to a gene. Germline CDR1 and CDR2: SGHTA and FQGNSA. The CDR3 nucleotides are TGTGCCAGCAGCTTAGCGCTTATCCATGGACAGGGCACAGATACGCAGTATTTT. Amino acids: CASSLALIHGQGTDTQYF.